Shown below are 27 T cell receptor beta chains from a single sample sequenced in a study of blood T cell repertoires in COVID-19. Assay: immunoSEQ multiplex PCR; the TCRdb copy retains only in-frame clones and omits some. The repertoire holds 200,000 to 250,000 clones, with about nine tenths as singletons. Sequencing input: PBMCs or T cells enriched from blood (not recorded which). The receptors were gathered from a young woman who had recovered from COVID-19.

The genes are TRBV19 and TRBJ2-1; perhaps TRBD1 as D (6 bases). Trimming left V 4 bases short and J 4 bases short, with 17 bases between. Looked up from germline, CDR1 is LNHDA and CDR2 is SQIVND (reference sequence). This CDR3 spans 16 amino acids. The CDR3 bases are TGTGCCAGTAGTACCCTTGGACAGATCCCTTACAATGAGCAGTTCTTC. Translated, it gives CASSTLGQIPYNEQFF. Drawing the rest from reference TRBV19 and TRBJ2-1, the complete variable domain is DGGITQSPKYLFRKEGQNVTLSCEQNLNHDAMYWYRQDPGQGLRLIYYSQIVNDFQKGDIAEGYSVSREKKESFPLTVTSAQKNPTAFYLCASSTLGQIPYNEQFFGPGTRLTVL.

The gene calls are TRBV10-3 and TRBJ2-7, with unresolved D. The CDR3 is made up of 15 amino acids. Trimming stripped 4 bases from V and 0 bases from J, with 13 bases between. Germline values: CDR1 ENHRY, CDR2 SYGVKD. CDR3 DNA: TGTGCCATCAGTGCTGTGACAAAAAGCTCCTACGAGCAGTACTTC. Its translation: CAISAVTKSSYEQYF.

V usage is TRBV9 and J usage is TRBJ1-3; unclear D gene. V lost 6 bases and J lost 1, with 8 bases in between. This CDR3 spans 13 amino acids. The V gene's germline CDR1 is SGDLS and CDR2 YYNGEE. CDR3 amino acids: CASKGGSGNTIYF. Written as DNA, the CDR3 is TGTGCCAGCAAGGGAGGTTCTGGAAACACCATATATTTT. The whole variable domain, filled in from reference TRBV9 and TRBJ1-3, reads DSGVTQTPKHLITATGQRVTLRCSPRSGDLSVYWYQQSLDQGLQFLIQYYNGEERAKGNILERFSAQQFPDLHSELNLSSLELGDSALYFCASKGGSGNTIYFGEGSWLTVV.

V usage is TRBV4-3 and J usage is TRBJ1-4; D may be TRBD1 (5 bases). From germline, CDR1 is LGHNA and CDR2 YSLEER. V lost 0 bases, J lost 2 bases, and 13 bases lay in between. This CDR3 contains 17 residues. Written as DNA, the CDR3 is TGCGCCAGCAGCCAAGAGCGGGCGGGGCGGACTAATGAAAAACTGTTTTTT. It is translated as CASSQERAGRTNEKLFF.

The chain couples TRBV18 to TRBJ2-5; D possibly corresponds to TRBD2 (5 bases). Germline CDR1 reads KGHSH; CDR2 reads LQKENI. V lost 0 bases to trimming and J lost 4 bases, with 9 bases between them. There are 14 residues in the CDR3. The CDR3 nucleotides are TGTGCCAGCTCACCACCGAGTCGGGGAGAGACCCAGTACTTC. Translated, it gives CASSPPSRGETQYF.

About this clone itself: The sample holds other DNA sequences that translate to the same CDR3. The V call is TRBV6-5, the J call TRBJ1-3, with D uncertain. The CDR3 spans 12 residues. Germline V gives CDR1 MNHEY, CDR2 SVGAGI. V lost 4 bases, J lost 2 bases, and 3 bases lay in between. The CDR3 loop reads CASSSTGNTIYF. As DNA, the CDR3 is TGTGCCAGCAGTTCTACTGGAAACACCATATATTTT.

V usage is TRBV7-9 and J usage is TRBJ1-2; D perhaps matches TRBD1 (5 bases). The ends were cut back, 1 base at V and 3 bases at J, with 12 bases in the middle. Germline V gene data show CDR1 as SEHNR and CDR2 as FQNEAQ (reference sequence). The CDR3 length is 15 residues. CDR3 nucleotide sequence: TGTGCCAGCAGCTTAGGGCAGGGTCGAGACTATGGCTACACCTTC. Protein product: CASSLGQGRDYGYTF. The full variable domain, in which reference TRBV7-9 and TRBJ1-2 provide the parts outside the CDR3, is DTGVSQNPRHKITKRGQNVTFRCDPISEHNRLYWYRQTLGQGPEFLTYFQNEAQLEKSRLLSDRFSAERPKGSFSTLEIQRTEQGDSAMYLCASSLGQGRDYGYTFGSGTRLTVV.

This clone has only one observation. CDR3 coding DNA: TGTGCCAGCAGCGAGGGGGATCAGCCCCAGCATTTT. The encoded protein is CASSEGDQPQHF. The rearrangement uses TRBV7-2 and TRBJ1-5; tentative D call: TRBD1 (6 bases). The germline V gene has CDR1 SGHTA and CDR2 FQGNSA. This CDR3 comprises 12 residues. The germline V and J ends were trimmed by 5 bases and 5 bases, with 7 bases remaining between them.

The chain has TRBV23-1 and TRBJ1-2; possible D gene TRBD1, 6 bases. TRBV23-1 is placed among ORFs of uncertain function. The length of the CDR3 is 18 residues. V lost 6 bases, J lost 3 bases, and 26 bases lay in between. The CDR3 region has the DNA TGCGCCAGCAGCCAGGGGTTTGGCGGCTTATTGGGGCACTATGGCTACACCTTC. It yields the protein CASSQGFGGLLGHYGYTF.

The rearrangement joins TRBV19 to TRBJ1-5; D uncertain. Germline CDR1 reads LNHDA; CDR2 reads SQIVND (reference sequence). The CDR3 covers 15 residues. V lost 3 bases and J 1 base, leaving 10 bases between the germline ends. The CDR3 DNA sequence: TGTGCCAGTAGTATCGGAGCGGGGAGCAATCAGCCCCAGCATTTT. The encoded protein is CASSIGAGSNQPQHF.

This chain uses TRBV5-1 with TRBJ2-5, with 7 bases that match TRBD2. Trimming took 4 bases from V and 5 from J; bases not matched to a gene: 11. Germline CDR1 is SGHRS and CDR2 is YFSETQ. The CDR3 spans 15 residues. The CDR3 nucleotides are TGCGCCAGCAGCCCAGGTCTGCGGGGGAGGGAGACCCAGTACTTC. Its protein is CASSPGLRGRETQYF.

The CDR3: CASSQGGLGELFF. CDR3 DNA sequence: TGTGCCAGCAGCCAAGGAGGACTCGGGGAGCTGTTTTTT. This chain joins TRBV7-9 and TRBJ2-2; maybe TRBD2 (5 bases). Germline V gives CDR1 SEHNR, CDR2 FQNEAQ (reference sequence). Trimming pared 5 bases from V and 7 bases from J, leaving 11 bases between. CDR3 length: 13 residues.

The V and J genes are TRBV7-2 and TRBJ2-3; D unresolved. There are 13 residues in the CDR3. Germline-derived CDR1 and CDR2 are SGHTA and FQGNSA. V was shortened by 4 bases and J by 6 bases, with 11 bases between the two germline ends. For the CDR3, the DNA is TGTGCCAGCAGCTACGCTAGGTTTGATACGCAGTATTTT. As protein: CASSYARFDTQYF.

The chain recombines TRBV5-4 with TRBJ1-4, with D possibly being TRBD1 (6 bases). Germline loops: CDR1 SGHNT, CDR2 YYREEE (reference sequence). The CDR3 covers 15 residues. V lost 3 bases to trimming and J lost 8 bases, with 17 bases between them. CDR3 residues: CASSSEGVGREKLFF. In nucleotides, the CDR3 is TGTGCCAGCAGCTCCGAGGGGGTAGGACGAGAAAAACTGTTTTTT.

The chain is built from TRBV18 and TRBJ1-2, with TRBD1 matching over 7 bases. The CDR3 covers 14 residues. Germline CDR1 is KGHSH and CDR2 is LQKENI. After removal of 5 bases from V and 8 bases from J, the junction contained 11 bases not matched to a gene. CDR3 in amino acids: CASSSDRDLWGYTF. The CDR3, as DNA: TGTGCCAGCTCATCTGACAGGGATCTATGGGGCTACACCTTC. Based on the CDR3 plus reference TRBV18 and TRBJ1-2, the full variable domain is NAGVMQNPRHLVRRRGQEARLRCSPMKGHSHVYWYRQLPEEGLKFMVYLQKENIIDESGMPKERFSAEFPKEGPSILRIQQVVRGDSAAYFCASSSDRDLWGYTFGSGTRLTVV.

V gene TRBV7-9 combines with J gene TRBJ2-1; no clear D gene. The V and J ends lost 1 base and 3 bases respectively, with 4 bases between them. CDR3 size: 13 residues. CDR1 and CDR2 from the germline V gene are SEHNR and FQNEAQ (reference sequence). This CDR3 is CASSLGNYNEQFF. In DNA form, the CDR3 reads TGTGCCAGCAGCTTAGGTAACTACAATGAGCAGTTCTTC.

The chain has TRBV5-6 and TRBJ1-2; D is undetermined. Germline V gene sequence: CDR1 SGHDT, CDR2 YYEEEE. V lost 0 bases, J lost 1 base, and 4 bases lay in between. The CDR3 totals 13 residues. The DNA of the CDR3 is TGTGCCAGCAGCTTGGTCAGTAACTATGGCTACACCTTC. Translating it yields CASSLVSNYGYTF.

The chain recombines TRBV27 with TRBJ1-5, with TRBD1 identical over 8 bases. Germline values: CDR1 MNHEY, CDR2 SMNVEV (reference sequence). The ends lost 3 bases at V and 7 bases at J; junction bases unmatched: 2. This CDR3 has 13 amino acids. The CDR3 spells CASSFRGQQPQHF. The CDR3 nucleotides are TGTGCCAGCAGTTTCAGGGGGCAACAGCCCCAGCATTTT.

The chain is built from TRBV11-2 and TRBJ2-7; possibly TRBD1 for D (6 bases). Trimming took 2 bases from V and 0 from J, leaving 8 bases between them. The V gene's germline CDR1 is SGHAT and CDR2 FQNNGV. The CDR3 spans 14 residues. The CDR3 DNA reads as TGTGCCAGCAGCTTATTGACAGGCTCCTACGAGCAGTACTTC. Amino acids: CASSLLTGSYEQYF.

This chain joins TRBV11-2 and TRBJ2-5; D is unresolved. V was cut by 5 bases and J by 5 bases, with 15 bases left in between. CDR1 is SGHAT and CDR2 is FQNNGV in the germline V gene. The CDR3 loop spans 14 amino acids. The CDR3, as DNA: TGTGCCAGCAGCCGACTGTCACCAACTGAGACCCAGTACTTC. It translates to CASSRLSPTETQYF.

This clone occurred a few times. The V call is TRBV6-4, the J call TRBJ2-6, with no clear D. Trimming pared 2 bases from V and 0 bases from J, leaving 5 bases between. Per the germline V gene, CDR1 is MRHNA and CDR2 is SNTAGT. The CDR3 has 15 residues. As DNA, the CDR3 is TGTGCCAGCAGTGACAGCCACTCTGGGGCCAACGTCCTGACTTTC. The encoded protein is CASSDSHSGANVLTF.

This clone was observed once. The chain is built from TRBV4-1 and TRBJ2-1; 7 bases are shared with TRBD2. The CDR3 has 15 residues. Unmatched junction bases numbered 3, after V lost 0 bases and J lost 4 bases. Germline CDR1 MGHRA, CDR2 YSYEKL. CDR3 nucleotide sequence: TGCGCCAGCAGCCAAGAGGCGGGGGAATACAATGAGCAGTTCTTC. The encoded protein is CASSQEAGEYNEQFF.

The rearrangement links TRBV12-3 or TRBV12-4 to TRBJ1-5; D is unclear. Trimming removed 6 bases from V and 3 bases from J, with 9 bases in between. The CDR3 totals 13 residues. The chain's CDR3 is CASRIRYNQPQHF. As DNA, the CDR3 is TGTGCCAGCAGGATCAGGTACAATCAGCCCCAGCATTTT.

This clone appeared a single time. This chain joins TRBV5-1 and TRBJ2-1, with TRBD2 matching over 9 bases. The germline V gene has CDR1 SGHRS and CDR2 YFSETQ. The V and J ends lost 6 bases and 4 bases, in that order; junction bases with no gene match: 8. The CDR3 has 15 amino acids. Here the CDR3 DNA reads TGCGCCAGCACCCCGGGAGCGGGGGGTTACAATGAGCAGTTCTTC. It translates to CASTPGAGGYNEQFF. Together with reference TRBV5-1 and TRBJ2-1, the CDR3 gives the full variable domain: KAGVTQTPRYLIKTRGQQVTLSCSPISGHRSVSWYQQTPGQGLQFLFEYFSETQRNKGNFPGRFSGRQFSNSRSEMNVSTLELGDSALYLCASTPGAGGYNEQFFGPGTRLTVL.

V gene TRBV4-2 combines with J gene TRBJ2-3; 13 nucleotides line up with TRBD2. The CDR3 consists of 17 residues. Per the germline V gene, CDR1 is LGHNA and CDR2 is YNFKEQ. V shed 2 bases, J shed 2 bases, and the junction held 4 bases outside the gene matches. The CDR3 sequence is CASSQPGLAGPTDTQYF. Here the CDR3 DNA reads TGTGCCAGCAGCCAACCGGGACTAGCGGGGCCCACAGATACGCAGTATTTT.

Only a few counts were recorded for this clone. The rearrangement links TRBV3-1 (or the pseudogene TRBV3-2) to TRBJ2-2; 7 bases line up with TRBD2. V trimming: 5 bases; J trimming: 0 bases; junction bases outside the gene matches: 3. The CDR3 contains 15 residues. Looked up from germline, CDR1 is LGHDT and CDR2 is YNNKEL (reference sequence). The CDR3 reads CASSRGGSNTGELFF. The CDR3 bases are TGTGCCAGCAGCAGGGGAGGGTCGAACACCGGGGAGCTGTTTTTT.

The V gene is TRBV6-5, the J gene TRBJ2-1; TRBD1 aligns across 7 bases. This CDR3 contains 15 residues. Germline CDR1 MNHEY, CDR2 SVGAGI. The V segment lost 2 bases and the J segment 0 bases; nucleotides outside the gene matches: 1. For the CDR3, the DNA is TGTGCCAGCAGTTACGGGACAGTCTCCTACAATGAGCAGTTCTTC. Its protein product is CASSYGTVSYNEQFF.